This T cell receptor beta chain is drawn from a study of shared clonotypes between healthy human individuals. Each subset's genomic DNA was shared equally among a number of immunoSEQ plates. The assay was immunoSEQ multiplex PCR, and TCRdb's table has in-frame clones only and misses some. The sample records a few million clones, about 92% being singletons. The sequence was collected from a man between 18 and 29 years old in good health. Some clones in this sample may be carry-over from other donors' samples. The sample taken for sequencing was naive CD4+ T cells from PBMCs. Subset in this sample: CD45RA+ positively selected.

CDR3 region: CASSSNDRDEAFF. In DNA form, the CDR3 reads TGTGCCAGTAGTTCCAACGACAGGGACGAAGCTTTCTTT. The chain links TRBV19 to TRBJ1-1; 7 bases fit TRBD1. Germline trimming cut 5 bases from V and 8 bases from J; bases unmatched to any gene: 8. The CDR3 sequence is 13 residues long. Germline V lookup: CDR1 LNHDA, CDR2 SQIVND (reference sequence). The full variable domain, its missing parts supplied by reference TRBV19 and TRBJ1-1, is DGGITQSPKYLFRKEGQNVTLSCEQNLNHDAMYWYRQDPGQGLRLIYYSQIVNDFQKGDIAEGYSVSREKKESFPLTVTSAQKNPTAFYLCASSSNDRDEAFFGQGTRLTVV.